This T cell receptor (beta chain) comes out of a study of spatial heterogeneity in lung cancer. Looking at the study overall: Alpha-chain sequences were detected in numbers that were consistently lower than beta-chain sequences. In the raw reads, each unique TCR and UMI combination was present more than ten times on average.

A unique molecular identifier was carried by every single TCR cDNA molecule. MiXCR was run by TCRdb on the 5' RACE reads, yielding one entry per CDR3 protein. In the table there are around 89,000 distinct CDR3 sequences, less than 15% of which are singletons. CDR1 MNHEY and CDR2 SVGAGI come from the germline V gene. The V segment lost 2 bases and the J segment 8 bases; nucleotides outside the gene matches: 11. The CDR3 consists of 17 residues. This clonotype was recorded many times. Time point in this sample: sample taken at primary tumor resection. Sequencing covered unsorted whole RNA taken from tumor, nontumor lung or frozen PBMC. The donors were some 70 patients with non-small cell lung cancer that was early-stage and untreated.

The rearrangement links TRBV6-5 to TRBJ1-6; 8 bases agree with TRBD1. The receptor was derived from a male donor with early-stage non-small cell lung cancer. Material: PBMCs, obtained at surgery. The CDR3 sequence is CASSYIRAGGHDSPLHF. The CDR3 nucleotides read TGTGCCAGCAGTTACATCCGGGCAGGGGGCCATGATTCACCCCTCCACTTT.